The TCR beta chain under discussion was sequenced for a study of cytomegalovirus exposure and HLA in healthy donors. To note about this clone: The antigen is undetermined.

Study-wide points: Because they were indistinguishable, some V segments, including TRBV6-2 and TRBV6-3, were excluded. Association with HLA alleles at 0.05 false discovery rate was found for 17,000 or so TCR beta sequences in a later analysis.

Looked up from germline, CDR1 is LNHDA and CDR2 is SQIVND (reference sequence). Trimming removed 0 bases at V and 5 bases at J, with 7 bases between. The CDR3 sequence is 13 residues long. The PCR made use of 60 Vbeta and 13 Jbeta primers. Profiling relied on immunoSEQ multiplex PCR, and the TCRdb table lists in-frame clones only, not all of them. The sample lists under 150,000 clones, roughly 85% seen once, with approximately 1.5% in the top ten. This chain joins TRBV19 and TRBJ1-1; no clear D gene. The specimen was PBMCs. This TCR derives from a man in his forties in good health and CMV-seronegative. The CDR3 region has the DNA TGTGCCAGTAGTATAGATCGGGAAACTGAAGCTTTCTTT. This gives the protein CASSIDRETEAFF.